This passage covers 28 T cell receptor beta chains from one sample sequenced in a study of shared clonotypes between healthy human individuals. Selected positively for CCR7 and CD45RO-negative, naive CD8 cells excluded terminally differentiated effector memory CD45RA+ cells. TCRdb's table, derived via immunoSEQ multiplex PCR, lists solely in-frame clones and lacks some. This table holds nearly 2 million clones, about 94% found once. The sequencing sample was made of naive CD8+ T cells sorted from blood. These receptors originate from a man younger than 35 in good health.

This clone was counted a single time. The chain carries TRBV7-9 and TRBJ2-7; 9 bases map to TRBD2. The CDR3 runs 15 residues. In germline, CDR1 is SEHNR, CDR2 FQNEAQ (reference sequence). V was pared by 5 bases and J by 1 base, with 6 bases of the junction left unmatched. The CDR3 loop reads CASSPTSGYSYEQYF. CDR3 in DNA: TGTGCCAGCAGCCCTACTAGCGGGTATTCCTACGAGCAGTACTTC.

The rearrangement uses TRBV6-5 and TRBJ2-6, with D tentatively TRBD1 or TRBD2 (5 bases each). The CDR3 length is 16 residues. Germline V gives CDR1 MNHEY, CDR2 SVGAGI. V dropped 2 bases and J dropped 3 bases, with 11 bases sitting between them. The CDR3 reads CASSYPRDGGANVLTF. The CDR3 DNA is TGTGCCAGCAGTTACCCCCGGGACGGTGGGGCCAACGTCCTGACTTTC.

The chain has TRBV27 and TRBJ2-7; 9 bases agree with TRBD2. Germline V gene data show CDR1 as MNHEY and CDR2 as SMNVEV (reference sequence). With V trimmed by 4 bases and J by 3 bases, 7 bases remained unmatched. The CDR3 runs to 15 residues. The DNA of the CDR3 is TGTGCCAGCAGTTCCGCGGGAGGGTTGGTCTACGAGCAGTACTTC. Translated: CASSSAGGLVYEQYF.

The genes are TRBV7-9 and TRBJ2-7, with 9 bases aligning to TRBD1. The J segment lost 6 bases and the V segment lost 2 bases, leaving 11 bases of the junction unmatched. This CDR3 spans 16 amino acids. Germline CDR1 reads SEHNR; CDR2 reads FQNEAQ (reference sequence). CDR3: CASSLPGGQGGSEQYF. CDR3 DNA: TGTGCCAGCAGCTTACCCGGGGGACAGGGAGGCTCCGAGCAGTACTTC.

The rearrangement links TRBV10-2 to TRBJ1-4; tentatively, D is TRBD1 (6 bases). V lost 6 bases to trimming and J lost 4 bases, with 12 bases between them. The length of the CDR3 is 14 residues. Germline CDR1 reads WSHSY; CDR2 reads SAAADI. The CDR3, as DNA: TGCGCCAGCAGCTTGACAGGTCTTAATGAAAAACTGTTTTTT. Translation gives CASSLTGLNEKLFF.

This chain connects TRBV27 to TRBJ2-7, with 8 bases lining up with TRBD1. Germline CDR1 and CDR2: MNHEY and SMNVEV (reference sequence). Germline trimming cut 4 bases from V and 2 bases from J; bases unmatched to any gene: 4. This CDR3 contains 14 residues. The CDR3 region has the DNA TGTGCCAGCAGTTGGGGACAGGACACCTACGAGCAGTACTTC. Its translation is CASSWGQDTYEQYF.

The rearrangement uses TRBV6-6 and TRBJ1-2; possibly TRBD1 for D (5 bases). The CDR3 sequence is 14 residues long. Trimming pared 2 bases from V and 0 bases from J, leaving 7 bases between. Germline lookup yields CDR1 MNHNY and CDR2 SVGAGI (reference sequence). The CDR3 here is CASSYTGANYGYTF. The CDR3 DNA is TGTGCCAGCAGTTACACAGGAGCTAACTATGGCTACACCTTC.

The V and J genes are TRBV4-1 and TRBJ2-7, with D tentatively TRBD1 or TRBD2 (5 bases each). Germline V gives CDR1 MGHRA, CDR2 YSYEKL. The length of the CDR3 is 16 residues. Between the trimmed V and J ends, which lost 1 base and 2 bases, there was a span of 15 bases. CDR3 in amino acids: CASSQVMAGSPYEQYF. As DNA, the CDR3 is TGCGCCAGCAGCCAAGTTATGGCAGGGAGCCCCTACGAGCAGTACTTC.

This clone was recorded once. The rearrangement uses TRBV6-6 and TRBJ1-1, with D unresolved. V shed 2 bases and J shed 4 bases, with 14 bases lying between them. In germline, CDR1 is MNHNY, CDR2 SVGAGI (reference sequence). The CDR3 consists of 15 residues. CDR3 residues: CASSYSREEGTEAFF. Written as DNA, the CDR3 is TGTGCCAGCAGTTACAGTCGGGAGGAGGGCACTGAAGCTTTCTTT.

V is TRBV13 and J is TRBJ1-4; D gene unclear. The CDR3 has 12 amino acids. Trimming pared 6 bases from V and 0 bases from J, leaving 2 bases between. Germline lookup yields CDR1 PRHDT and CDR2 FYEKMQ (reference sequence). CDR3 coding DNA: TGTGCCAGCAGAGCAACTAATGAAAAACTGTTTTTT. This encodes CASRATNEKLFF.

J is TRBJ1-2 and V is TRBV14; perhaps TRBD1 as D (5 bases). Germline V gene sequence: CDR1 SGHDN, CDR2 FVKESK. This CDR3 region has 13 residues. V lost 8 bases and J 2 bases, leaving 12 bases between the germline ends. The CDR3, as DNA: TGTGCCAGCTCGAGGGGATTGAACTATGGCTACACCTTC. Its translation: CASSRGLNYGYTF.

The rearrangement uses TRBV14 and TRBJ1-5, with D hard to call. The CDR3 contains 13 residues. Germline V CDR1 and CDR2: SGHDN, FVKESK. V was shortened by 5 bases and J by 5 bases, with 10 bases between the two germline ends. The CDR3 protein is CASSIRYDQPQHF. DNA of the CDR3: TGTGCCAGCAGCATACGATACGATCAGCCCCAGCATTTT.

The chain uses TRBV4-1 and TRBJ1-2; D is possibly TRBD1 (5 bases). Germline values: CDR1 MGHRA, CDR2 YSYEKL. The CDR3 contains 15 residues. V was pared by 0 bases and J by 2 bases, with 10 bases between. CDR3 protein: CASSQEPRDNYGYTF. CDR3 coding DNA: TGCGCCAGCAGCCAAGAACCGCGGGACAACTATGGCTACACCTTC.

The chain recombines TRBV9 with TRBJ2-2, with D perhaps TRBD1 (6 bases). Trimming pared 3 bases from V and 7 bases from J, leaving 16 bases between. CDR1 is SGDLS, CDR2 YYNGEE, per germline. The CDR3 contains 15 residues. The CDR3 region has the DNA TGTGCCAGCAGCGCCCCCCCAGGGGAGTACGGGGAGCTGTTTTTT. Its protein product is CASSAPPGEYGELFF.

The CDR3 is CASSQEFPIYNEQFF. Written as DNA, the CDR3 is TGCGCCAGCAGCCAAGAATTCCCCATCTACAATGAGCAGTTCTTC. V and J are TRBV4-3 and TRBJ2-1, with D unresolved. Trimming cost V 0 bases and J 3 bases, with 9 bases left between them. Germline V gene lookup returns CDR1 LGHNA and CDR2 YSLEER. The CDR3 length is 15 residues.

CDR3 protein: CASSEDDSNQPQHF. The CDR3 coding sequence is TGTGCCAGCAGTGAAGATGATAGCAATCAGCCCCAGCATTTT. The chain carries TRBV27 and TRBJ1-5; no firm D call. V was cut by 5 bases and J by 0 bases, with 8 bases left in between. The CDR3 spans 14 residues. The germline V gene has CDR1 MNHEY and CDR2 SMNVEV (reference sequence).

Turning to this clone: Other DNA sequences in this sample translate to the same CDR3. This chain connects TRBV5-1 to TRBJ2-1; D perhaps matches TRBD2 (5 bases). Trimming removed 2 bases at V and 9 bases at J, with 9 bases between. CDR1 and CDR2 (germline): SGHRS, YFSETQ. This CDR3 comprises 12 residues. CDR3 protein: CASSLEGGEQFF. Written as DNA, the CDR3 is TGCGCCAGCAGCTTAGAGGGCGGTGAGCAGTTCTTC.

V is TRBV27 and J is TRBJ1-4; TRBD1 aligns across 9 bases. CDR3 size: 16 residues. The germline V gene has CDR1 MNHEY and CDR2 SMNVEV (reference sequence). Unmatched junction bases numbered 4, after V lost 5 bases and J lost 0 bases. For the CDR3, the DNA is TGTGCCAGCAGTCGCCGACAGGGGGCAACTAATGAAAAACTGTTTTTT. This codes for CASSRRQGATNEKLFF.

The CDR3 loop reads CASSSLYRVDQPQHF. The CDR3 DNA reads TGTGCCAGCAGCTCACTATACAGGGTCGATCAGCCCCAGCATTTT. The chain recombines TRBV5-6 with TRBJ1-5; possibly TRBD1 for D (6 bases). V lost 3 bases, J lost 5 bases, and 15 bases lay in between. This CDR3 comprises 15 residues. The germline V gene has CDR1 SGHDT and CDR2 YYEEEE.

The chain recombines TRBV4-3 with TRBJ2-7, with D possibly being TRBD2 (6 bases). Trimming took 1 base from V and 3 from J, leaving 10 bases between them. CDR3 length: 14 amino acids. CDR1 and CDR2 (germline): LGHNA, YSLEER. The CDR3 DNA follows: TGCGCCAGCAGCCAAGTCGCGGGGAACTACGAGCAGTACTTC. Protein sequence: CASSQVAGNYEQYF.

This chain links TRBV2 with TRBJ1-4; TRBD1 is a possible D gene (5 bases). The CDR3 is 14 residues long. The V gene lost 2 bases and the J gene lost 8 bases, with 12 bases spanning the gap. The germline V gene encodes CDR1 SNHLY and CDR2 FYNNEI. As DNA, the CDR3 is TGTGCCAGCAGTGAAAGTCAGGACAACGAAAAACTGTTTTTT. It yields the protein CASSESQDNEKLFF.

The chain carries TRBV6-5 and TRBJ2-7, with D maybe TRBD1 (5 bases). The CDR3 loop spans 16 amino acids. V lost 0 bases, J lost 6 bases, and 18 bases lay in between. Germline V gene sequence: CDR1 MNHEY, CDR2 SVGAGI. For the CDR3, the DNA is TGTGCCAGCAGTTACTCGGTAGGGGAAGTCCATTCCGAGCAGTACTTC. This encodes CASSYSVGEVHSEQYF.

CDR3 in amino acids: CASSVIDARIYSNQPQHF. CDR3 nucleotide sequence: TGTGCCAGCAGTGTAATAGACGCACGAATCTATAGCAATCAGCCCCAGCATTTT. The chain combines TRBV6-1 with TRBJ1-5; D ambiguous. V dropped 4 bases and J dropped 0 bases, with 19 bases sitting between them. Germline V gene data show CDR1 as MNHNS and CDR2 as SASEGT. The CDR3 totals 18 residues.

The gene calls are TRBV19 and TRBJ1-3; maybe TRBD1 (5 bases). Germline V gives CDR1 LNHDA, CDR2 SQIVND (reference sequence). CDR3 length: 15 residues. The germline V and J ends were trimmed by 5 bases and 2 bases, with 13 bases remaining between them. The CDR3 loop is CASSQDGTPGNTIYF. The DNA of the CDR3 is TGTGCCAGTAGTCAGGACGGGACCCCTGGAAACACCATATATTTT.

This chain joins TRBV5-6 and TRBJ2-1; the D gene is possibly TRBD1 (5 bases). Germline V lookup: CDR1 SGHDT, CDR2 YYEEEE. The V gene lost 0 bases and the J gene lost 3 bases, with 7 bases spanning the gap. This CDR3 comprises 14 residues. Here the CDR3 reads CASSLGQNYNEQFF. DNA of the CDR3: TGTGCCAGCAGCTTGGGACAGAACTACAATGAGCAGTTCTTC. Full variable domain (missing parts from reference TRBV5-6 and TRBJ2-1): DAGVTQSPTHLIKTRGQQVTLRCSPKSGHDTVSWYQQALGQGPQFIFQYYEEEERQRGNFPDRFSGHQFPNYSSELNVNALLLGDSALYLCASSLGQNYNEQFFGPGTRLTVL.

The sample holds one count of this clone. CDR3: CASSQTGGSEAFF. The CDR3 nucleotides are TGTGCCAGCAGTCAAACAGGGGGGTCTGAAGCTTTCTTT. This chain links TRBV25-1 with TRBJ1-1, with 8 bases aligning to TRBD1. The V and J ends lost 5 bases and 6 bases, in that order; junction bases with no gene match: 5. This CDR3 comprises 13 residues. Germline V gene data show CDR1 as MGHDK and CDR2 as SYGVNS. The full variable domain, rest sourced from reference TRBV25-1 and TRBJ1-1, is EADIYQTPRYLVIGTGKKITLECSQTMGHDKMYWYQQDPGMELHLIHYSYGVNSTEKGDLSSESTVSRIRTEHFPLTLESARPSHTSQYLCASSQTGGSEAFFGQGTRLTVV.

The chain joins TRBV5-6 to TRBJ1-5; D remains ambiguous. The CDR3 is made up of 12 amino acids. V lost 4 bases, J lost 5 bases, and 7 bases lay in between. Germline assignment: CDR1 SGHDT and CDR2 YYEEEE. CDR3 coding DNA: TGTGCCAGCAGCGACGGAGATCAGCCCCAGCATTTT. This encodes CASSDGDQPQHF.

The chain joins TRBV6-6 to TRBJ1-5; 7 bases match TRBD1. The CDR3 loop spans 14 amino acids. J gave up 11 bases and V 4 bases, and 11 bases lay outside the gene matches. The germline V gene has CDR1 MNHNY and CDR2 SVGAGI (reference sequence). The CDR3 bases are TGTGCCAGCAGTTTCGGGACAGATGGTTTGGCCCAGCATTTT. The encoded protein is CASSFGTDGLAQHF.